This entry features one T cell receptor beta chain sequence. The entry originates in a study of blood T cell repertoires in COVID-19. Study-wide context: Acute-phase and convalescent COVID-19 samples originated in the United States, Italy and Spain.

In the authors' workflow: Amplifying reference gene primers gave estimates of nucleated cell counts. The repertoire was sequenced with immunoSEQ multiplex PCR; TCRdb's copy has only in-frame clones and lacks some. Clone size and the V and J calls come from that table; the DNA yielded D and trimming. The table records tens of thousands of clones, 88% of them present only once. J gave up 1 base and V 6 bases, and 6 bases lay outside the gene matches. This CDR3 is built from 14 residues. The germline V gene has CDR1 SQVTM and CDR2 ANQGSEA. This sequence was found in a man aged 70 or older in a cohort sampled during active COVID-19. The V gene is TRBV29-1, the J gene TRBJ1-1, with 9 bases identical to TRBD1. The specimen sequenced was peripheral blood. CDR3 nucleotide sequence: TGCAGCGTCCGGACAGGGGCGGAGAACACTGAAGCTTTCTTT. Its translation is CSVRTGAENTEAFF.